The 14 T cell receptor beta chains in this list originate from one sample, sequenced in a study of beta chain features in type 1 diabetes. The whole isolated RNA underwent reverse transcription, so sequencing captured expressed TCRB transcripts. Clones were sequenced by immunoSEQ multiplex PCR, and TCRdb holds only the in-frame ones, with some missing. The table has around 290,000 clones, roughly 8% seen once. The material sequenced was central memory CD4+ T cells from blood. All receptors come from a woman aged 18 to 35 in good health.

The chain employs TRBV5-1 and TRBJ2-7; weak D call: TRBD2 (6 bases). Per the germline V gene, CDR1 is SGHRS and CDR2 is YFSETQ. The CDR3 runs to 14 residues. The V end lost 0 bases, the J end lost 2 bases, and 9 bases lay between the germline ends. CDR3 DNA: TGCGCCAGCAGCTTGGCGGGAGAGACCTACGAGCAGTACTTC. Translating gives CASSLAGETYEQYF. Using reference TRBV5-1 and TRBJ2-7 for the parts outside the CDR3, the full variable domain is KAGVTQTPRYLIKTRGQQVTLSCSPISGHRSVSWYQQTPGQGLQFLFEYFSETQRNKGNFPGRFSGRQFSNSRSEMNVSTLELGDSALYLCASSLAGETYEQYFGPGTRLTVT.

The chain employs TRBV18 and TRBJ1-2; 10 bases fit TRBD1. CDR1 is KGHSH, CDR2 LQKENI, per germline. The CDR3 contains 14 residues. V dropped 3 bases and J dropped 5; count of bases not matched to a gene: 3. The CDR3 DNA is TGTGCCAGCTCACCCGGGACAGGGGAATATGGCTACACCTTC. Its protein product is CASSPGTGEYGYTF. Complete variable domain (other parts from reference TRBV18 and TRBJ1-2): NAGVMQNPRHLVRRRGQEARLRCSPMKGHSHVYWYRQLPEEGLKFMVYLQKENIIDESGMPKERFSAEFPKEGPSILRIQQVVRGDSAAYFCASSPGTGEYGYTFGSGTRLTVV.

This clone was seen a few times. The rearrangement joins TRBV5-6 to TRBJ2-1, with unresolved D. Germline values: CDR1 SGHDT, CDR2 YYEEEE. Between the trimmed V and J ends, which lost 1 base and 7 bases, there was a span of 6 bases. The CDR3 is 12 residues long. CDR3 sequence reads: CASSLLLNEQFF. The CDR3 DNA reads TGTGCCAGCAGCTTGTTATTGAATGAGCAGTTCTTC. Combining the CDR3 with reference TRBV5-6 and TRBJ2-1 gives the whole variable domain DAGVTQSPTHLIKTRGQQVTLRCSPKSGHDTVSWYQQALGQGPQFIFQYYEEEERQRGNFPDRFSGHQFPNYSSELNVNALLLGDSALYLCASSLLLNEQFFGPGTRLTVL.

In this sample, this clone turned up a few times. The chain employs TRBV18 and TRBJ2-1, with 12 nucleotides matching TRBD1. The length of the CDR3 is 18 residues. V gave up 0 bases and J gave up 4 bases; unmatched junction bases: 7. CDR1 KGHSH and CDR2 LQKENI come from the germline V gene. The CDR3 is CASSPPGTGGLGYNEQFF. CDR3 sequence (DNA): TGTGCCAGCTCACCACCTGGGACAGGGGGCCTGGGGTACAATGAGCAGTTCTTC.

In DNA, the CDR3 is TGCGCCAGCAGCTTGGAAGTATACAATGAGCAGTTCTTC. Its protein is CASSLEVYNEQFF. The chain links TRBV5-1 to TRBJ2-1; unclear D gene. This CDR3 has 13 residues. V gave up 0 bases and J gave up 4 bases, with 5 bases separating them. The germline CDR1 and CDR2 sequences are SGHRS and YFSETQ.

The V gene is TRBV5-6, the J gene TRBJ2-2; 7 bases are shared with TRBD1. CDR1 and CDR2 (germline): SGHDT, YYEEEE. Germline trimming cut 2 bases from V and 2 bases from J; bases unmatched to any gene: 9. This CDR3 is built from 17 residues. The DNA for the CDR3 is TGTGCCAGCAGCTTTTCGGGACAGAGTTTCAACACCGGGGAGCTGTTTTTT. It codes for CASSFSGQSFNTGELFF.

With regard to this clone: A much bigger clone sits one base away, suggesting this may be a read error. J is TRBJ2-3 and V is TRBV7-3; D not certain. The ends were cut back, 3 bases at V and 3 bases at J, with 7 bases in the middle. The V gene's germline CDR1 is SGHTA and CDR2 FQGTGA. The length of the CDR3 is 13 residues. CDR3 nucleotide sequence: TGTGCCAGCAGCTTCGTGGGGACAGATACGCAGTATTTT. The encoded protein is CASSFVGTDTQYF.

The chain recombines TRBV18 with TRBJ2-5; TRBD1 is a possible D gene (7 bases). Trimming cost V 2 bases and J 6 bases, with 28 bases left between them. Per germline, CDR1 KGHSH and CDR2 LQKENI. The CDR3 totals 19 residues. The CDR3, as DNA: TGTGCCAGCTCACCAGCGGGACAGTGGAAGGAGGCTTTAAGGAAGACCCAGTACTTC. Translated, it gives CASSPAGQWKEALRKTQYF.

The chain recombines TRBV29-1 with TRBJ2-7; D unclear. CDR1 SQVTM and CDR2 ANQGSEA come from the germline V gene. This CDR3 contains 17 residues. V lost 6 bases, J lost 0 bases, and 24 bases lay in between. CDR3 in amino acids: CSVKGRRGPGDSYEQYF. The CDR3 nucleotides read TGCAGCGTGAAGGGCCGTCGAGGCCCTGGCGACTCCTACGAGCAGTACTTC.

This clone was detected a few times. This sequence joins TRBV6-5 and TRBJ1-1; D unclear. V lost 2 bases and J 0 bases, leaving 10 bases between the germline ends. Germline assignment: CDR1 MNHEY and CDR2 SVGAGI. This CDR3 has 15 residues. The DNA of the CDR3 is TGTGCCAGCAGTTACCAACAGAGGATGAACACTGAAGCTTTCTTT. The encoded protein is CASSYQQRMNTEAFF.

This clone was observed at least ten times. The CDR3 loop is CASSLAVTYNEQFF. The CDR3 DNA reads TGTGCCAGCAGCTTAGCAGTCACCTACAATGAGCAGTTCTTC. V usage is TRBV7-9 and J usage is TRBJ2-1; D remains unclear. The ends were cut back, 0 bases at V and 2 bases at J, with 5 bases in the middle. The CDR3 is 14 amino acids. CDR1 and CDR2 (germline): SEHNR, FQNEAQ (reference sequence).

J is TRBJ2-1 and V is TRBV13; D is uncertain. V was trimmed by 5 bases and J by 0 bases, leaving 17 bases between them. The germline CDR1 and CDR2 sequences are PRHDT and FYEKMQ (reference sequence). The CDR3 has 17 amino acids. The CDR3 loop reads CASSTTNDLYSYNEQFF. DNA of the CDR3: TGTGCCAGCAGCACGACCAATGACCTCTACTCCTACAATGAGCAGTTCTTC.

In its sample, this clone was seen a few times. The chain recombines TRBV19 with TRBJ2-3; no clear D gene. Germline CDR1 LNHDA, CDR2 SQIVND (reference sequence). V dropped 2 bases and J dropped 8 bases, with 11 bases sitting between them. This CDR3 contains 13 residues. The CDR3 protein is CASSISRVGTQYF. Written as DNA, the CDR3 is TGTGCCAGTAGTATATCTAGGGTGGGTACGCAGTATTTT.

J is TRBJ2-2 and V is TRBV7-9; 7 positions agree with TRBD1. This CDR3 is built from 15 residues. V gave up 0 bases and J gave up 4 bases; unmatched junction bases: 2. CDR1 and CDR2 (germline): SEHNR, FQNEAQ (reference sequence). In DNA, the CDR3 is TGTGCCAGCAGCTTAGCGCGACAGGGCACCGGGGAGCTGTTTTTT. It yields the protein CASSLARQGTGELFF.